The source of this T cell receptor beta chain is a study of blood T cell repertoires in COVID-19. Sequencing used immunoSEQ multiplex PCR; TCRdb keeps in-frame clones, though not all of them. Here the sample spans 230,000 or so clones, about 85% being singletons. The CDR3 is made up of 14 amino acids. Trimming pared 2 bases from V and 2 bases from J, leaving 10 bases between. In germline, CDR1 is SGHDT, CDR2 YYEEEE. The rearrangement uses TRBV5-6 and TRBJ1-2; D not certain. The source of this sequence is a woman aged 45-65 years who had been exposed to COVID-19. The sample taken for sequencing was PBMCs or T cells enriched from blood (not recorded which). The CDR3 here is CASSLGLQNYGYTF. CDR3 nucleotides: TGTGCCAGCAGCTTAGGACTTCAGAACTATGGCTACACCTTC.